This T cell receptor beta chain was captured in a study of metastatic and nonmetastatic thyroid tumors. The wider study: Patients with malignant and benign thyroid disease provided blood and tumor or nodule tissue, whose repertoires were compared. Whole-study findings and limits: In blood and tumor, TCR beta diversity was reportedly significantly higher in malignant thyroid tumors than in benign nodules.

V lost 1 base, J lost 3 bases, and 10 bases lay in between. The germline V gene encodes CDR1 MNHNS and CDR2 SASEGT. This CDR3 spans 15 amino acids. Per the original methods: Researchers built a distant-metastasis classifier for papillary thyroid cancer that drew on CDR3 differences across clinicopathological groups. Via MiXCR, TCRdb re-called the PCR reads. The V and J calls, along with clone size, are taken from TCRdb and not from the paper's own processing. The sample holds 60,000 or so clones; 4% to 4.5% are singletons and the top ten take around 20%. This clone was counted at least ten times. Its antigen is still unknown. Before thyroid surgery, none of the patients had received any treatment.

The sequence came from a female donor with papillary thyroid cancer or a benign thyroid nodule (not recorded which). Some clones in this sample may be carry-over from other donors' samples. Sequencing was performed on blood. The rearrangement joins TRBV6-1 to TRBJ1-5; D remains unclear. The CDR3 protein is CASSEELSPNQPQHF. For the CDR3, the DNA is TGTGCCAGCAGTGAAGAACTGAGCCCCAATCAGCCCCAGCATTTT.